Presented here are 29 T cell receptor beta chains from one specimen sequenced in a study of blood T cell repertoires in COVID-19. Sequencing used immunoSEQ multiplex PCR; TCRdb keeps in-frame clones, though not all of them. Among approximately 400,000 clones listed, under 85% were seen once. The sequenced sample consisted of PBMCs or T cells enriched from blood (not recorded which). These receptors originate from a woman between 50 and 59 years old who had recovered from COVID-19.

The table lists this clone with a few counts. The V call is TRBV4-3, the J call TRBJ1-4, with TRBD1 as a possible D gene (6 bases). This CDR3 is 15 amino acids long. V was shortened by 0 bases and J by 7 bases, with 12 bases between the two germline ends. CDR1 and CDR2 (germline): LGHNA, YSLEER. The CDR3 loop reads CASSQDLGALEKLFF. DNA for the CDR3: TGCGCCAGCAGCCAAGATTTGGGGGCGCTTGAAAAACTGTTTTTT.

V is TRBV6-6 and J is TRBJ1-2; 7 bases line up with TRBD1. Germline V gene lookup returns CDR1 MNHNY and CDR2 SVGAGI (reference sequence). V was clipped by 7 bases and J by 4 bases; unmatched bases: 9. The CDR3 spans 14 residues. This chain's CDR3 is CASTPTGTSYGYTF. The CDR3 DNA follows: TGTGCCAGCACTCCGACAGGGACCTCCTATGGCTACACCTTC.

This chain connects TRBV7-3 to TRBJ2-3; TRBD2 might be the D (6 bases). V lost 5 bases and J lost 0, with 15 bases in between. This CDR3 has 16 amino acids. The germline V gene encodes CDR1 SGHTA and CDR2 FQGTGA. The CDR3 DNA is TGTGCCAGCAGCCGTACTGGAAGCGGGAGCACAGATACGCAGTATTTT. Protein sequence: CASSRTGSGSTDTQYF. Together with reference TRBV7-3 and TRBJ2-3, the CDR3 gives the full variable domain: GAGVSQTPSNKVTEKGKYVELRCDPISGHTALYWYRQSLGQGPEFLIYFQGTGAADDSGLPNDRFFAVRPEGSVSTLKIQRTERGDSAVYLCASSRTGSGSTDTQYFGPGTRLTVL.

The chain employs TRBV19 and TRBJ1-5; perhaps TRBD1 as D (5 bases). V was clipped by 7 bases and J by 1 base, with 11 bases between them. The CDR3 consists of 14 residues. CDR1 and CDR2 from the germline V gene are LNHDA and SQIVND (reference sequence). The CDR3 is CASTGGVSNQPQHF. The CDR3 nucleotides are TGTGCCAGTACTGGGGGGGTGAGCAATCAGCCCCAGCATTTT.

The chain combines TRBV18 with TRBJ1-5; D is unresolved. Germline CDR1 and CDR2: KGHSH and LQKENI. CDR3 length: 14 residues. The V gene lost 1 base and the J gene lost 6 bases, with 10 bases spanning the gap. CDR3 region: CASSPQTDPQPQHF. For the CDR3, the DNA is TGTGCCAGCTCACCACAAACAGATCCTCAGCCCCAGCATTTT. The whole variable domain, filled in from reference TRBV18 and TRBJ1-5, reads NAGVMQNPRHLVRRRGQEARLRCSPMKGHSHVYWYRQLPEEGLKFMVYLQKENIIDESGMPKERFSAEFPKEGPSILRIQQVVRGDSAAYFCASSPQTDPQPQHFGDGTRLSIL.

CDR3: CASSLDTYEQYF. The CDR3 DNA sequence: TGTGCCAGCAGCTTGGATACCTACGAGCAGTACTTC. The chain employs TRBV5-4 and TRBJ2-7; D remains ambiguous. CDR1 SGHNT and CDR2 YYREEE come from the germline V gene (reference sequence). V gave up 0 bases and J gave up 2 bases, with 3 bases separating them. The CDR3 has 12 amino acids.

The V call is TRBV19, the J call TRBJ2-1, with D possibly matching TRBD1 (6 bases). Trimming stripped 5 bases from V and 7 bases from J, with 15 bases between. In germline, CDR1 is LNHDA, CDR2 SQIVND (reference sequence). CDR3 length equals 14 residues. The DNA of the CDR3 is TGTGCCAGTAGTGGTGGGTGGGGGCCGAATGAGCAGTTCTTC. It specifies CASSGGWGPNEQFF.

The gene calls are TRBV5-1 and TRBJ1-5, with D perhaps TRBD1 (6 bases). The germline V and J ends were trimmed by 4 bases and 3 bases, with 14 bases remaining between them. CDR3 length: 15 amino acids. From germline, CDR1 is SGHRS and CDR2 YFSETQ. The CDR3 protein is CASSPSDRTNQPQHF. CDR3 sequence (DNA): TGCGCCAGCAGCCCCTCCGACAGGACCAATCAGCCCCAGCATTTT.

This chain joins TRBV3-1 (or the pseudogene TRBV3-2) and TRBJ1-1, with D unresolved. Germline V gene sequence: CDR1 LGHDT, CDR2 YNNKEL (reference sequence). The CDR3 runs 13 residues. Trimming took 4 bases from V and 3 from J, leaving 9 bases between them. The CDR3 nucleotides are TGTGCCAGCAGCCCCACGGTCGACACTGAAGCTTTCTTT. Its protein product is CASSPTVDTEAFF.

This clone has just one count. The V call is TRBV4-3, the J call TRBJ2-1; TRBD1 matches at 9 bases. The CDR3 totals 17 residues. In germline, CDR1 is LGHNA, CDR2 YSLEER. V lost 0 bases and J lost 10; bases outside the gene matches: 13. CDR3 amino acids: CASSQDKWTGATAEQFF. The CDR3 coding sequence is TGCGCCAGCAGCCAAGATAAGTGGACAGGGGCGACGGCGGAGCAGTTCTTC.

The chain combines TRBV7-3 with TRBJ2-2; TRBD1 aligns across 7 bases. Germline assignment: CDR1 SGHTA and CDR2 FQGTGA. The CDR3 length is 17 residues. With V trimmed by 4 bases and J by 5 bases, 13 bases remained unmatched. CDR3 DNA sequence: TGTGCCAGCAGCTCGGCCCCGACAGGGTTAGTGACCGGGGAGCTGTTTTTT. Its protein product is CASSSAPTGLVTGELFF.

The CDR3 region is CASSPRQDFGAFF. CDR3 nucleotide sequence: TGTGCCAGCAGCCCTCGACAGGACTTCGGAGCTTTCTTT. The chain has TRBV9 and TRBJ1-1, with D possibly TRBD1 on 6 matching bases. V was cut by 4 bases and J by 10 bases, with 17 bases left in between. The CDR3 sequence is 13 residues long. CDR1 and CDR2 from the germline V gene are SGDLS and YYNGEE. The full variable domain, in which reference TRBV9 and TRBJ1-1 provide the parts outside the CDR3, is DSGVTQTPKHLITATGQRVTLRCSPRSGDLSVYWYQQSLDQGLQFLIQYYNGEERAKGNILERFSAQQFPDLHSELNLSSLELGDSALYFCASSPRQDFGAFFGQGTRLTVV.

The chain joins TRBV7-8 to TRBJ1-5, with D perhaps matching TRBD1 (5 bases). The CDR3 runs to 15 residues. Trimming stripped 0 bases from V and 5 bases from J, with 11 bases between. Per the germline V gene, CDR1 is SGHVS and CDR2 is FQNEAQ. CDR3 nucleotide sequence: TGTGCCAGCAGCTTAGCGATGGGGGGGGATCAGCCCCAGCATTTT. Protein: CASSLAMGGDQPQHF.

V is TRBV7-2 and J is TRBJ1-6; TRBD1 matches 7 bases. V was clipped by 6 bases and J by 7 bases; unmatched bases: 6. Germline V CDR1 and CDR2: SGHTA, FQGNSA. This CDR3 is built from 14 residues. The CDR3 spells CASRTGTANSPLHF. CDR3 bases: TGTGCCAGCAGAACCGGGACAGCGAATTCACCCCTCCACTTT.

The rearrangement uses TRBV5-4 and TRBJ2-1, with 7 bases matching TRBD2. Germline V gene data show CDR1 as SGHNT and CDR2 as YYREEE (reference sequence). The junction had 5 bases not matched to a gene; V was cut back by 3 bases and J by 8 bases. The CDR3 extends over 13 amino acids. The CDR3 region has the DNA TGTGCCAGCAGCTCAACTAGCGCGGATGAGCAGTTCTTC. It encodes CASSSTSADEQFF.

This clone was seen more than once but under ten times. The chain has TRBV7-9 and TRBJ2-3; tentative D call: TRBD1 (7 bases). The CDR3 is made up of 14 amino acids. In germline, CDR1 is SEHNR, CDR2 FQNEAQ (reference sequence). The V end was cut by 4 bases, the J end by 11 bases, with 19 bases between. The CDR3 spells CASSSWDSQGGQYF. For the CDR3, the DNA is TGTGCCAGCAGCTCCTGGGACTCCCAGGGGGGGCAGTATTTT.

The rearrangement uses TRBV30 and TRBJ1-2; no clear D gene. This CDR3 is built from 12 residues. Trimming took 5 bases from V and 2 from J, leaving 9 bases between them. The germline CDR1 and CDR2 sequences are GTSNPN and SVGIG (reference sequence). The CDR3: CAWGDLNYGYTF. For the CDR3, the DNA is TGTGCCTGGGGTGACTTGAACTATGGCTACACCTTC.

V is TRBV7-3 and J is TRBJ2-1, with TRBD2 identical over 9 bases. This CDR3 region has 16 residues. Germline CDR1 is SGHTA and CDR2 is FQGTGA. V dropped 1 base and J dropped 9; count of bases not matched to a gene: 10. The CDR3 DNA reads as TGTGCCAGCAGCTTAAGTCCGCCGGGACTAGCAAGTGAGCAGTTCTTC. The encoded protein is CASSLSPPGLASEQFF.

The rearrangement joins TRBV3-1 (or the pseudogene TRBV3-2) to TRBJ1-1; D gene unclear. V lost 5 bases, J lost 6 bases, and 16 bases lay in between. Germline assignment: CDR1 LGHDT and CDR2 YNNKEL (reference sequence). This CDR3 is 14 amino acids long. The DNA for the CDR3 is TGTGCCAGCAGCGACAAGTCTCCCGGGGCTGAAGCTTTCTTT. This translates into CASSDKSPGAEAFF.

The chain employs TRBV7-9 and TRBJ1-3; a weak D match, TRBD1 (5 bases). There are 14 residues in the CDR3. V lost 1 base and J lost 3, with 7 bases in between. From germline, CDR1 is SEHNR and CDR2 FQNEAQ (reference sequence). The DNA of the CDR3 is TGTGCCAGCAGCTTAGGGGGCGGTGGAAACACCATATATTTT. It is translated as CASSLGGGGNTIYF.

J is TRBJ1-5 and V is TRBV3-1 (or the pseudogene TRBV3-2); maybe TRBD1 (6 bases). The CDR3 consists of 15 residues. Deletions cut 3 bases from V and 1 base from J, with 10 bases between. Looked up from germline, CDR1 is LGHDT and CDR2 is YNNKEL (reference sequence). Written as DNA, the CDR3 is TGTGCCAGCAGCCACGATGGACAGAGCAATCAGCCCCAGCATTTT. It translates to CASSHDGQSNQPQHF.

This clone turned up a few times. J is TRBJ2-7 and V is TRBV4-1, with 7 bases matching TRBD1. V gave up 3 bases and J gave up 6 bases; unmatched junction bases: 11. The germline gives CDR1 MGHRA, CDR2 YSYEKL. CDR3 length equals 15 residues. CDR3 region: CASSQQTGPRIEQYF. As DNA, the CDR3 is TGCGCCAGCAGCCAGCAGACAGGGCCTAGGATCGAGCAGTACTTC.

The rearrangement links TRBV19 to TRBJ2-1, with 8 bases that match TRBD2. The CDR3 totals 16 residues. Germline CDR1 and CDR2: LNHDA and SQIVND (reference sequence). The trim removed 10 bases at V and 3 bases at J, leaving 14 bases unmatched. CDR3 DNA: TGTGCCACTAAAATAGCGGGGTCCGCCTACTACAATGAGCAGTTCTTC. Translating gives CATKIAGSAYYNEQFF.

This clone occurred once. CDR3 sequence reads: CASSSMMETGGNEKLFF. CDR3 coding DNA: TGTGCCAGCAGTTCTATGATGGAGACAGGGGGGAATGAAAAACTGTTTTTT. The rearrangement links TRBV28 to TRBJ1-4, with 9 bases matching TRBD1. The CDR3 runs 17 residues. Germline-derived CDR1 and CDR2 are MDHEN and SYDVKM. The V segment lost 4 bases and the J segment 5 bases; nucleotides outside the gene matches: 11.

This chain links TRBV6-2 or TRBV6-3 with TRBJ2-1; the match to TRBD2 covers 7 bases. Germline loops: CDR1 MNHEY, CDR2 SVGEGT. The trim removed 4 bases at V and 9 bases at J, leaving 21 bases unmatched. This CDR3 is 18 amino acids long. The CDR3 spells CASSSLPGLEGRVGEQFF. The CDR3 nucleotides are TGTGCCAGCAGTTCCCTACCAGGACTAGAAGGGCGGGTTGGTGAGCAGTTCTTC.

Of note for this clone: A read error may produce the germline difference seen at one junction end. The chain couples TRBV4-1 to TRBJ2-7; 9 bases map to TRBD1. The CDR3 loop spans 15 amino acids. CDR1 is MGHRA, CDR2 YSYEKL, per germline. The CDR3 sequence is CAGSLQGARSDEQYF. CDR3 nucleotides: TGCGCCGGCAGCCTACAGGGGGCGAGGAGCGACGAGCAGTACTTC.

The chain uses TRBV15 and TRBJ1-5; D not resolved. Germline CDR1 is LNHNV and CDR2 is YYDKDF (reference sequence). The CDR3 length is 13 residues. With 2 bases removed from V and 5 bases from J, the gap between germline ends came to 7 bases. CDR3 bases: TGTGCCACCAGCAGAACTAGAGATCAGCCCCAGCATTTT. Protein sequence: CATSRTRDQPQHF.

The chain recombines TRBV6-6 with TRBJ1-5; D possibly corresponds to TRBD1 (6 bases). Looked up from germline, CDR1 is MNHNY and CDR2 is SVGAGI (reference sequence). V was clipped by 3 bases and J by 3 bases, with 12 bases between them. The CDR3 has 15 residues. The CDR3 DNA reads as TGTGCCAGCAGTTATAGGTCAGGGGACAATCAGCCCCAGCATTTT. Its translation: CASSYRSGDNQPQHF.

This clone was seen just once. The genes are TRBV3-1 (or the pseudogene TRBV3-2) and TRBJ1-1; D is ambiguous. The V gene lost 4 bases and the J gene lost 4 bases, with 13 bases spanning the gap. There are 14 residues in the CDR3. Germline-derived CDR1 and CDR2 are LGHDT and YNNKEL (reference sequence). CDR3 residues: CASSPHTGGTEAFF. CDR3 nucleotides: TGTGCCAGCAGCCCCCATACGGGAGGCACTGAAGCTTTCTTT.